The clone carrying this T cell receptor (beta chain) was counted a single time. The antigen remains unidentified. Distinct nucleotide sequences in the sample also encode this CDR3. This specimen belongs to a study of cytomegalovirus exposure and HLA in healthy donors. Study as a whole: Unique TCRs numbering about 87 million, obtained from HLA-typed donors, made up an early data release. Points from the study as a whole: HLA allele associations emerged for about 16,000 TCR beta sequences in a later analysis, at 0.05 false discovery rate.

Primers for the PCR totalled 60 Vbeta and 13 Jbeta. Using immunoSEQ multiplex PCR, the repertoire was profiled, and TCRdb retains in-frame clones only, with some absent. The table includes about 200,000 clones, 65% to 85% detected once. The CDR3 totals 14 residues. The V end was cut by 0 bases, the J end by 3 bases, with 9 bases between. Germline values: CDR1 SGHTA, CDR2 FQGNSA. The chain carries TRBV7-2 and TRBJ2-7; possible D gene TRBD1, 6 bases. The sample consisted of PBMCs. The sequence came from a boy aged 2 to 9 in good health and CMV-seronegative. CDR3 in amino acids: CASSLAPGHYEQYF. The CDR3 bases are TGTGCCAGCAGCTTAGCGCCGGGACACTACGAGCAGTACTTC.